These 28 T cell receptor beta chains came from one sample sequenced in a study of shared clonotypes between healthy human individuals. TCRdb's copy holds only in-frame clones and misses some; the assay was immunoSEQ multiplex PCR. Found here are approximately 2.3 million clones, more than 85% of them singletons; the top ten hold about 0.39%. Sequencing was performed on naive CD4+ T cells from PBMCs. The subset was: CD45RA+ positively selected. Source of these receptors: a man between 18 and 29 years old in good health. Some clones in this sample may be carry-over from other donors' samples.

The chain is built from TRBV4-3 and TRBJ2-3; tentative D call: TRBD2 (7 bases). The V and J ends lost 2 bases and 0 bases respectively, with 18 bases between them. The CDR3 extends over 18 amino acids. Germline CDR1 reads LGHNA; CDR2 reads YSLEER. CDR3 bases: TGCGCCAGCAGCCAACCCCCGGGGCGCGGGGGCAGCACAGATACGCAGTATTTT. As protein: CASSQPPGRGGSTDTQYF.

This clone was counted once. The chain uses TRBV18 and TRBJ1-1; perhaps TRBD1 as D (5 bases). The CDR3 totals 17 residues. Between the trimmed V and J ends, which lost 2 bases and 5 bases, there was a span of 21 bases. Germline V gene sequence: CDR1 KGHSH, CDR2 LQKENI. This chain's CDR3 is CASSPEQVTLPGTEAFF. The CDR3 DNA reads as TGTGCCAGCTCACCAGAACAGGTAACCCTCCCGGGGACTGAAGCTTTCTTT.

This chain links TRBV6-6 with TRBJ2-1; D is undetermined. CDR1 is MNHNY and CDR2 is SVGAGI in the germline V gene (reference sequence). The CDR3 length is 12 residues. Trimming shortened V by 6 bases and J by 11 bases, and 14 bases separated the two germline ends. The CDR3 coding sequence is TGTGCCAGCAGCCCTACCCAGTCCCAGCAGTTCTTC. Amino acid sequence: CASSPTQSQQFF.

The chain has TRBV7-3 and TRBJ2-2; 15 bases are a match to TRBD2. The V gene's germline CDR1 is SGHTA and CDR2 FQGTGA. Trimming cost V 5 bases and J 6 bases; bases outside gene matches: 4. CDR3 size: 16 residues. In DNA form, the CDR3 reads TGTGCCAGCAGCCTAGGGACTAGCGGGAGGTCCGGGGAGCTGTTTTTT. Translating gives CASSLGTSGRSGELFF.

The sample holds one count of this clone. Within the sample, other DNA sequences also encode this same CDR3. V and J are TRBV28 and TRBJ2-7; D is uncertain. Germline CDR1 MDHEN, CDR2 SYDVKM. The CDR3 is 15 amino acids. Trimming removed 2 bases from V and 0 bases from J, with 11 bases in between. CDR3 nucleotides: TGTGCCAGCAGTTTAACCCCCCCGAGCTCCTACGAGCAGTACTTC. Protein product: CASSLTPPSSYEQYF.

The V call is TRBV28, the J call TRBJ1-5; a possible D gene is TRBD1 (5 bases). CDR1 is MDHEN and CDR2 is SYDVKM in the germline V gene. The ends were cut back, 4 bases at V and 0 bases at J, with 13 bases in the middle. CDR3 size: 16 residues. The CDR3 bases are TGTGCCAGCAGTTCGTTGACAGAATATAGCAATCAGCCCCAGCATTTT. It translates to CASSSLTEYSNQPQHF.

This chain connects TRBV7-2 to TRBJ1-4; D is possibly TRBD1 (5 bases). The V and J ends lost 0 bases and 7 bases respectively, with 12 bases between them. The CDR3 runs 15 residues. Germline V gene data show CDR1 as SGHTA and CDR2 as FQGNSA. CDR3 bases: TGTGCCAGCAGCTTAGCCGGCCCTGGGACTGAAAAACTGTTTTTT. Amino acid sequence: CASSLAGPGTEKLFF. Complete variable domain (other parts from reference TRBV7-2 and TRBJ1-4): GAGVSQSPSNKVTEKGKDVELRCDPISGHTALYWYRQSLGQGLEFLIYFQGNSAPDKSGLPSDRFSAERTGGSVSTLTIQRTQQEDSAVYLCASSLAGPGTEKLFFGSGTQLSVL.

This clone came up once. The same CDR3 can be traced to other DNA sequences in this sample. The genes are TRBV5-1 and TRBJ2-7, with TRBD2 identical over 14 bases. Germline CDR1 and CDR2: SGHRS and YFSETQ. Losses at the gene ends were 5 bases for V and 3 bases for J; bases not matched to a gene: 4. This CDR3 has 15 amino acids. The CDR3 reads CASSSGLAGVYEQYF. The DNA for the CDR3 is TGCGCCAGCAGTTCGGGACTAGCGGGAGTCTACGAGCAGTACTTC. The complete variable domain, with remaining parts taken from reference TRBV5-1 and TRBJ2-7, reads KAGVTQTPRYLIKTRGQQVTLSCSPISGHRSVSWYQQTPGQGLQFLFEYFSETQRNKGNFPGRFSGRQFSNSRSEMNVSTLELGDSALYLCASSSGLAGVYEQYFGPGTRLTVT.

The V gene is TRBV7-8, the J gene TRBJ2-2; possible D gene TRBD2, 5 bases. Trimming pared 1 base from V and 1 base from J, leaving 7 bases between. Germline V CDR1 and CDR2: SGHVS, FQNEAQ. This CDR3 is 15 amino acids long. The CDR3 DNA is TGTGCCAGCAGCTTAGAGAGGGTGAACACCGGGGAGCTGTTTTTT. Translating gives CASSLERVNTGELFF.

The CDR3 spells CASSFPGREAFF. The CDR3 DNA sequence: TGTGCCAGCAGCTTCCCGGGCCGTGAAGCTTTCTTT. This chain connects TRBV11-2 to TRBJ1-1, with no clear D. V lost 3 bases to trimming and J lost 7 bases, with 9 bases between them. CDR3 size: 12 residues. Per germline, CDR1 SGHAT and CDR2 FQNNGV.

The rearrangement joins TRBV7-8 to TRBJ2-5; D uncertain. Trimming cost V 1 base and J 5 bases, with 8 bases left between them. CDR1 and CDR2 (germline): SGHVS, FQNEAQ. This CDR3 is 13 amino acids long. This CDR3 is CASSLDWIETQYF. CDR3 sequence (DNA): TGTGCCAGCAGCTTAGACTGGATCGAGACCCAGTACTTC.

The chain joins TRBV29-1 to TRBJ2-5; D unresolved. Germline V gene lookup returns CDR1 SQVTM and CDR2 ANQGSEA. This CDR3 spans 11 amino acids. V lost 4 bases and J lost 9, with 12 bases in between. CDR3 nucleotides: TGCAGCGTTGGATCTCAGATGGCCCAGTACTTC. Translating gives CSVGSQMAQYF.

The chain recombines TRBV2 with TRBJ1-1; D is unclear. Trimming left V 3 bases short and J 4 bases short, with 15 bases between. The CDR3 is 15 amino acids. Germline V gene sequence: CDR1 SNHLY, CDR2 FYNNEI. The chain's CDR3 is CASSEGRAVITEAFF. CDR3 DNA: TGTGCCAGCAGTGAGGGCCGGGCCGTCATCACTGAAGCTTTCTTT. The entire variable domain, with the rest obtained from reference TRBV2 and TRBJ1-1, is as follows: EPEVTQTPSHQVTQMGQEVILRCVPISNHLYFYWYRQILGQKVEFLVSFYNNEISEKSEIFDDQFSVERPDGSNFTLKIRSTKLEDSAMYFCASSEGRAVITEAFFGQGTRLTVV.

The CDR3 is CASSGGPSDTQYF. In nucleotides, the CDR3 is TGTGCCAGCAGTGGGGGACCTTCAGATACGCAGTATTTT. This chain links TRBV6-1 with TRBJ2-3; D is possibly TRBD1 or TRBD2 (5 bases each). The CDR3 runs 13 residues. V lost 4 bases to trimming and J lost 4 bases, with 9 bases between them. Germline V lookup: CDR1 MNHNS, CDR2 SASEGT.

The J gene is TRBJ2-3, the V gene TRBV7-3; 7 bases are a match to TRBD2. Germline CDR1 SGHTA, CDR2 FQGTGA. J gave up 4 bases and V 4 bases, and 11 bases lay outside the gene matches. The CDR3 is made up of 16 amino acids. The CDR3 sequence: CASSSDPGTTPDTQYF. CDR3 nucleotide sequence: TGTGCCAGCAGCTCGGATCCCGGGACTACGCCAGATACGCAGTATTTT.

J is TRBJ1-1 and V is TRBV30; maybe TRBD1 (5 bases). Trimming took 0 bases from V and 0 from J, leaving 11 bases between them. CDR3 length: 15 residues. Germline V gene data show CDR1 as GTSNPN and CDR2 as SVGIG (reference sequence). Here the CDR3 reads CAWSVEKGMNTEAFF. The DNA of the CDR3 is TGTGCCTGGAGTGTTGAAAAGGGGATGAACACTGAAGCTTTCTTT. Full variable domain (missing parts from reference TRBV30 and TRBJ1-1): SQTIHQWPATLVQPVGSPLSLECTVEGTSNPNLYWYRQAAGRGLQLLFYSVGIGQISSEVPQNLSASRPQDRQFILSSKKLLLSDSGFYLCAWSVEKGMNTEAFFGQGTRLTVV.

The rearrangement links TRBV11-2 to TRBJ2-4; 8 positions match TRBD2. Trimming at V came to 5 bases and at J to 8 bases, leaving 8 bases not matched to a gene. Germline V gene sequence: CDR1 SGHAT, CDR2 FQNNGV. The CDR3 extends over 14 amino acids. CDR3 nucleotides: TGTGCCAGCAGCCCCCGAGGACTAGCCGACATTCAGTACTTC. This gives the protein CASSPRGLADIQYF.

J is TRBJ2-7 and V is TRBV7-3; the match to TRBD2 covers 7 bases. V shed 5 bases, J shed 5 bases, and the junction held 15 bases outside the gene matches. CDR1 is SGHTA and CDR2 is FQGTGA in the germline V gene. The CDR3 contains 16 residues. CDR3 in amino acids: CASSPTPSGLGHEQYF. The CDR3 DNA is TGTGCCAGCAGCCCCACCCCTAGCGGACTAGGACACGAGCAGTACTTC.

The chain joins TRBV28 to TRBJ2-7; 15 bases line up with TRBD2. Germline V lookup: CDR1 MDHEN, CDR2 SYDVKM. The CDR3 loop spans 17 amino acids. V was clipped by 6 bases and J by 6 bases; unmatched bases: 12. The CDR3, as DNA: TGTGCCAGCAGCCCATTCCCGAGGGGACTAGCGGGAGGCGAGCAGTACTTC. This sequence encodes CASSPFPRGLAGGEQYF.

The J gene is TRBJ1-1, the V gene TRBV4-1; 7 nucleotides align to TRBD1. The germline V gene encodes CDR1 MGHRA and CDR2 YSYEKL. The V segment lost 4 bases and the J segment 3 bases; nucleotides outside the gene matches: 2. CDR3 length: 13 amino acids. The CDR3: CASSRDSYTEAFF. The CDR3 bases are TGCGCCAGCAGCCGGGACAGTTACACTGAAGCTTTCTTT.

This clone showed up just a few times. Other nucleotide sequences in the sample specify the same CDR3. The V and J genes are TRBV6-5 and TRBJ1-5; D is perhaps TRBD1 (6 bases). This CDR3 contains 13 residues. The V and J ends lost 2 bases and 6 bases respectively, with 8 bases between them. Per germline, CDR1 MNHEY and CDR2 SVGAGI. DNA of the CDR3: TGTGCCAGCAGTTACAGAGGGGGTCAGCCCCAGCATTTT. Its protein product is CASSYRGGQPQHF.

The J gene is TRBJ2-6, the V gene TRBV28; D is possibly TRBD2 (6 bases). Germline values: CDR1 MDHEN, CDR2 SYDVKM. The germline V and J ends were trimmed by 9 bases and 1 base, with 16 bases remaining between them. The CDR3 extends over 16 amino acids. DNA for the CDR3: TGTGCCAGTACGGGGAGGAGAGCTTCTGGGGCCAACGTCCTGACTTTC. The encoded protein is CASTGRRASGANVLTF.

The V and J genes are TRBV19 and TRBJ2-3; perhaps TRBD2 as D (6 bases). The germline V and J ends were trimmed by 6 bases and 7 bases, with 20 bases remaining between them. The length of the CDR3 is 15 residues. The V gene's germline CDR1 is LNHDA and CDR2 SQIVND (reference sequence). The CDR3 bases are TGTGCCAGTAGGATACTAGCCTCCCCCCCCTATACGCAGTATTTT. This sequence encodes CASRILASPPYTQYF.

CDR3: CASSDRRAADTQYF. The CDR3 bases are TGTGCCAGCAGCGACCGGAGGGCCGCAGATACGCAGTATTTT. The chain links TRBV9 to TRBJ2-3, with TRBD2 as a possible D gene (6 bases). This CDR3 has 14 amino acids. Trimming left V 3 bases short and J 4 bases short, with 12 bases between. Looked up from germline, CDR1 is SGDLS and CDR2 is YYNGEE.

About this clone: The sample has other DNA sequences that encode this CDR3 too. The CDR3 sequence: CASSQGWTDTQYF. The DNA for the CDR3 is TGCGCCAGCAGCCAAGGCTGGACAGATACGCAGTATTTT. The chain joins TRBV4-3 to TRBJ2-3; D is unclear. Per the germline V gene, CDR1 is LGHNA and CDR2 is YSLEER. The CDR3 spans 13 residues. V lost 1 base and J 3 bases, leaving 5 bases between the germline ends.

The chain recombines TRBV29-1 with TRBJ1-1; D gene uncertain. Germline CDR1 SQVTM, CDR2 ANQGSEA. This CDR3 contains 13 residues. V lost 6 bases to trimming and J lost 0 bases, with 11 bases between them. CDR3 in DNA: TGCAGCGTAAGGACGGTAATGAACACTGAAGCTTTCTTT. This translates into CSVRTVMNTEAFF.

V is TRBV28 and J is TRBJ1-5; D gene unclear. V was clipped by 2 bases and J by 6 bases, with 11 bases between them. Germline V lookup: CDR1 MDHEN, CDR2 SYDVKM. This CDR3 contains 14 residues. The CDR3 nucleotides read TGTGCCAGCAGTTTAAGCTCGGGTAGTCAGCCCCAGCATTTT. Translating it yields CASSLSSGSQPQHF.

This clone was observed a single time. The same CDR3 also results from other DNA sequences found in this sample. This chain uses TRBV5-1 with TRBJ1-2; D gene ambiguous. This CDR3 has 14 residues. Germline V gene lookup returns CDR1 SGHRS and CDR2 YFSETQ. V was pared by 0 bases and J by 2 bases, with 8 bases between. The CDR3 bases are TGCGCCAGCAGCTTGGAGGGAGCGAACTATGGCTACACCTTC. Its translation: CASSLEGANYGYTF.